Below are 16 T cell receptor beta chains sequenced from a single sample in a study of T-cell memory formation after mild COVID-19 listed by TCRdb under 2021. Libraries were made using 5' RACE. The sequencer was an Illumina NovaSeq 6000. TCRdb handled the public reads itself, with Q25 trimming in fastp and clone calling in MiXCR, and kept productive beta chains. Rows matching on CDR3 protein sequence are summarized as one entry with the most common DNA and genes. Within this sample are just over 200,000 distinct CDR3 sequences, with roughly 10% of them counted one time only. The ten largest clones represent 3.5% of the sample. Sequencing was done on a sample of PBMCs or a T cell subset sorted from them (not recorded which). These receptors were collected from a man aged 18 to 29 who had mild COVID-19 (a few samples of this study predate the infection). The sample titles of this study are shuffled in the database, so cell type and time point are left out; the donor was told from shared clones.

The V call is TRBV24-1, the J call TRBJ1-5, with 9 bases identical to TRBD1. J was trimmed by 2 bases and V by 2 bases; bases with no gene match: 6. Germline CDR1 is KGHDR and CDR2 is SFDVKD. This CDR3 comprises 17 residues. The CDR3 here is CATSDSRTGVGNQPQHF. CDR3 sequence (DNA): TGTGCCACCAGTGATTCTCGGACAGGGGTGGGCAATCAGCCCCAGCATTTT.

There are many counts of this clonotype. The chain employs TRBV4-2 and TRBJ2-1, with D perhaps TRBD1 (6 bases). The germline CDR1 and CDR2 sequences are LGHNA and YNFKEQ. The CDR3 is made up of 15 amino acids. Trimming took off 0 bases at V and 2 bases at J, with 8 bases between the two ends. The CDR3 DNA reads TGTGCCAGCAGCCAAGAGGGGGCCCCCTACAATGAGCAGTTCTTC. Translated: CASSQEGAPYNEQFF.

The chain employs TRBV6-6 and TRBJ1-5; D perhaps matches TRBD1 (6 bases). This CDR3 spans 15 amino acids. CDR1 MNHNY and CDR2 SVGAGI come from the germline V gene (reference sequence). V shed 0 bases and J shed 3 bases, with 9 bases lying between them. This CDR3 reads CASSYSRGVNQPQHF. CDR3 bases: TGTGCCAGCAGTTACTCGAGGGGGGTCAATCAGCCCCAGCATTTT.

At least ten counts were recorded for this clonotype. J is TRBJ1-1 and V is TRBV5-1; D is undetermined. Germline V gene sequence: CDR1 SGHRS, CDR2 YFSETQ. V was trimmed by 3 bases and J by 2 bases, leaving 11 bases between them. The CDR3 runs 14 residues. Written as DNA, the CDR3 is TGCGCCAGCAGCTCGGGGAGATCTAACACTGAAGCTTTCTTT. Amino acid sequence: CASSSGRSNTEAFF.

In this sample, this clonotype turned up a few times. The CDR3 DNA is TGTGCCATCAACAGGGGTCCAGATACGCAGTATTTT. It translates to CAINRGPDTQYF. V usage is TRBV28 and J usage is TRBJ2-3; 7 bases align to TRBD1. Germline loops: CDR1 MDHEN, CDR2 SYDVKM. This CDR3 has 12 residues. V shed 10 bases, J shed 4 bases, and the junction held 5 bases outside the gene matches.

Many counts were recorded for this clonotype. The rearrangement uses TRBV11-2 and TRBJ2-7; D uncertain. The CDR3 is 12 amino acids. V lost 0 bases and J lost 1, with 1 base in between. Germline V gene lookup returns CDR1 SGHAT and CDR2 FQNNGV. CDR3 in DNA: TGTGCCAGCAGCTTAGAATCCTACGAGCAGTACTTC. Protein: CASSLESYEQYF. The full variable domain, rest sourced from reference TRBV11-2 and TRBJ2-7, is EAGVAQSPRYKIIEKRQSVAFWCNPISGHATLYWYQQILGQGPKLLIQFQNNGVVDDSQLPKDRFSAERLKGVDSTLKIQPAKLEDSAVYLCASSLESYEQYFGPGTRLTVT.

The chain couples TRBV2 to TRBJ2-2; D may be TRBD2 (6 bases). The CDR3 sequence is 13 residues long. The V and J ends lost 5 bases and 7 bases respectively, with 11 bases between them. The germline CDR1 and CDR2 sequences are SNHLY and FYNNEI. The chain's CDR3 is CASSRRGFGELFF. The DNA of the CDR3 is TGTGCCAGCAGTAGACGGGGGTTCGGGGAGCTGTTTTTT.

The CDR3 loop is CASSRRLAGGFIAQYF. The CDR3 nucleotides are TGTGCCAGCAGCCGCCGACTAGCGGGGGGGTTCATAGCCCAGTACTTC. This chain joins TRBV7-8 and TRBJ2-5, with 14 bases lining up with TRBD2. V dropped 5 bases and J dropped 9; count of bases not matched to a gene: 11. This CDR3 region has 16 residues. From germline, CDR1 is SGHVS and CDR2 FQNEAQ.

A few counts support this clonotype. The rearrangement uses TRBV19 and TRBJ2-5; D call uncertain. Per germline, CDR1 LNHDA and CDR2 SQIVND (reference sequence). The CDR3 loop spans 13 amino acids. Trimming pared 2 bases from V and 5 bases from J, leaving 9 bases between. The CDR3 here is CASSILGFETQYF. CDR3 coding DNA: TGTGCCAGTAGTATATTGGGTTTCGAGACCCAGTACTTC.

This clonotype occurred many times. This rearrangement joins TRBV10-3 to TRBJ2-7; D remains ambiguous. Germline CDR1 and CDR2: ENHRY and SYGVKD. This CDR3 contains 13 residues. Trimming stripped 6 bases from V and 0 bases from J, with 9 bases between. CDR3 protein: CAIRPDGSYEQYV. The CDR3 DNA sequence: TGTGCCATCAGACCGGACGGCTCCTACGAGCAGTACGTC.

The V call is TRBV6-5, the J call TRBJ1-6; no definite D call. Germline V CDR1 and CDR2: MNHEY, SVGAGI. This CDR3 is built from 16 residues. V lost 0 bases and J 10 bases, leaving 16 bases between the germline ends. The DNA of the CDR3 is TGTGCCAGCAGTTACTCGAAGGCTCTGGGCGGGTCACCCCTCCACTTT. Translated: CASSYSKALGGSPLHF.

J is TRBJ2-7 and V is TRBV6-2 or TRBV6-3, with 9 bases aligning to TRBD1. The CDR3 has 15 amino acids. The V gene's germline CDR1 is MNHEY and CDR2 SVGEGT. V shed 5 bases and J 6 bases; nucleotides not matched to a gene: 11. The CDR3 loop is CASSDNRGRLGEQYV. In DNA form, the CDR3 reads TGTGCCAGCAGTGATAACAGGGGGCGATTGGGCGAGCAGTACGTC.

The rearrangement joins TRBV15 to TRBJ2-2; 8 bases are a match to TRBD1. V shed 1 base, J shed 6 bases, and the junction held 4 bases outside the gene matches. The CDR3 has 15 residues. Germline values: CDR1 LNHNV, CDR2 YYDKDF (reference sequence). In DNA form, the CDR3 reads TGTGCCACCAGCAGAGTGACAGGGGTGTCCGGGGAGCTGTTTTTT. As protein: CATSRVTGVSGELFF.

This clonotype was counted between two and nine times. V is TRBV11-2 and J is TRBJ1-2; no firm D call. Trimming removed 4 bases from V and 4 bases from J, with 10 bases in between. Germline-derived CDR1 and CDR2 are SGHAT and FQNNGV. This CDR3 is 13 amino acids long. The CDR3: CASSSSRTYGYTF. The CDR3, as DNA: TGTGCCAGCAGCTCTTCAAGGACCTATGGCTACACCTTC.

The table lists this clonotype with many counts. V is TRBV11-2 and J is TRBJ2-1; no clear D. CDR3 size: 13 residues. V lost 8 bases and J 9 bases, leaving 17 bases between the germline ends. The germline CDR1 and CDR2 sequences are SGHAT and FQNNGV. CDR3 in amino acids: CASSRSRIGEQFF. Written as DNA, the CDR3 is TGTGCCAGCTCCAGGTCCCGGATTGGTGAGCAGTTCTTC.

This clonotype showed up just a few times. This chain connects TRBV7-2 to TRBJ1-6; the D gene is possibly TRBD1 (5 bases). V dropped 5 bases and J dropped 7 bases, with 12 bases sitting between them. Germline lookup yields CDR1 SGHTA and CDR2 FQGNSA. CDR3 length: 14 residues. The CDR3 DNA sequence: TGTGCCAGCAGCCAGGTCAGGGCAAATTCACCCCTCCACTTT. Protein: CASSQVRANSPLHF.